Listed below are T cell receptor beta chains from one sample, sequenced in a study of cytomegalovirus exposure and HLA in healthy donors. Repertoires were generated with immunoSEQ multiplex PCR, while TCRdb's copy carries only in-frame clones and drops some. The table records 100,000 to 150,000 clones, 89% of them present only once. Specimen: PBMCs. The receptors were gathered from a woman aged 18-35 years in good health and CMV-seronegative. Both conserved end residues are part of each CDR3. Fields, in order: clone size, V gene, J gene, D gene, CDR3 protein, CDR3 DNA. A D gene is named only where the DNA matches it firmly. The size of a clone is reported for some rows only, either as once, few or many, or as a class for expanded clones.

clone_size: -
v_call: TRBV5-6
j_call: TRBJ2-1
d_call: TRBD1
cdr3_aa: CASSWDRGPEQFF
cdr3_nt: TGTGCCAGCAGCTGGGACAGGGGGCCTGAGCAGTTCTTC

clone_size: -
v_call: TRBV19
j_call: TRBJ1-5
d_call: -
cdr3_aa: CATTRTQGPNQPQHF
cdr3_nt: TGTGCCACTACCCGAACACAGGGTCCCAATCAGCCCCAGCATTTT

clone_size: -
v_call: TRBV28
j_call: TRBJ1-5
d_call: -
cdr3_aa: CASSAAAQHF
cdr3_nt: TGTGCCAGCAGCGCCGCGGCCCAGCATTTT

clone_size: -
v_call: TRBV13
j_call: TRBJ1-1
d_call: -
cdr3_aa: CASSPRGPPVNTEAFF
cdr3_nt: TGTGCCAGCAGCCCCAGGGGCCCACCCGTGAACACTGAAGCTTTCTTT

clone_size: -
v_call: TRBV19
j_call: TRBJ1-1
d_call: -
cdr3_aa: CASSTAGRNTEAFF
cdr3_nt: TGTGCCAGTAGTACCGCGGGGAGGAACACTGAAGCTTTCTTT

clone_size: -
v_call: TRBV6-5
j_call: TRBJ1-2
d_call: -
cdr3_aa: CASSRPGGGYTF
cdr3_nt: TGTGCCAGCAGTCGACCGGGGGGAGGCTACACCTTC

clone_size: -
v_call: TRBV28
j_call: TRBJ1-2
d_call: TRBD1
cdr3_aa: CASRLGTDFYGYTF
cdr3_nt: TGTGCCAGCAGATTAGGGACAGATTTTTATGGCTACACCTTC

clone_size: -
v_call: TRBV29-1
j_call: TRBJ1-1
d_call: -
cdr3_aa: CSAYRDQHTEAFF
cdr3_nt: TGCAGCGCCTACAGGGATCAACACACTGAAGCTTTCTTT

clone_size: -
v_call: TRBV7-9
j_call: TRBJ2-3
d_call: TRBD1
cdr3_aa: CASRTGQGTTDTQYF
cdr3_nt: TGTGCCAGCAGAACGGGACAGGGAACCACAGATACGCAGTATTTT

clone_size: -
v_call: TRBV6-5
j_call: TRBJ2-3
d_call: TRBD2
cdr3_aa: CASSYSGLAGTDTQYF
cdr3_nt: TGTGCCAGCAGTTACTCGGGACTAGCAGGCACAGATACGCAGTATTTT

clone_size: -
v_call: TRBV19
j_call: TRBJ1-2
d_call: -
cdr3_aa: CASSYETATYGYTF
cdr3_nt: TGTGCCAGTAGTTACGAGACAGCGACCTATGGCTACACCTTC

clone_size: -
v_call: TRBV27
j_call: TRBJ1-1
d_call: -
cdr3_aa: CASSLRGEAFF
cdr3_nt: TGTGCCAGCAGTCTCCGGGGTGAAGCTTTCTTT

clone_size: -
v_call: TRBV27
j_call: TRBJ1-1
d_call: -
cdr3_aa: CASSFGRDTEAFF
cdr3_nt: TGTGCCAGCAGTTTTGGCAGGGACACTGAAGCTTTCTTT

clone_size: -
v_call: TRBV6-1
j_call: TRBJ2-5
d_call: -
cdr3_aa: CASSDGGARGETQYF
cdr3_nt: TGTGCCAGCAGTGATGGAGGGGCGCGTGGAGAGACCCAGTACTTC

clone_size: -
v_call: TRBV7-2
j_call: TRBJ2-7
d_call: TRBD2
cdr3_aa: CASSLAQAGGSTSEQYF
cdr3_nt: TGTGCCAGCAGCCTCGCCCAAGCGGGAGGCTCCACCAGCGAGCAGTACTTC

clone_size: -
v_call: TRBV28
j_call: TRBJ1-1
d_call: -
cdr3_aa: CASSYLGQTAFF
cdr3_nt: TGTGCCAGCAGTTATTTGGGACAAACAGCTTTCTTT

clone_size: -
v_call: TRBV15
j_call: TRBJ2-3
d_call: -
cdr3_aa: CATSTGTLQDTQYF
cdr3_nt: TGTGCCACCAGCACCGGGACATTGCAGGATACGCAGTATTTT

clone_size: -
v_call: TRBV19
j_call: TRBJ1-1
d_call: TRBD1
cdr3_aa: CATTLQGAIAEAFF
cdr3_nt: TGTGCCACTACCCTACAGGGGGCCATCGCTGAAGCTTTCTTT

clone_size: -
v_call: TRBV6-5
j_call: TRBJ2-5
d_call: TRBD2
cdr3_aa: CASSWGTSGAETQYF
cdr3_nt: TGTGCCAGCAGTTGGGGGACTAGCGGGGCAGAGACCCAGTACTTC

clone_size: -
v_call: TRBV7-9
j_call: TRBJ2-7
d_call: -
cdr3_aa: CASSADYEQYF
cdr3_nt: TGTGCCAGCAGCGCGGACTACGAGCAGTACTTC

clone_size: -
v_call: TRBV11-2
j_call: TRBJ2-3
d_call: -
cdr3_aa: CASSLDSLGDSDTQYF
cdr3_nt: TGTGCCAGCAGCTTAGATTCTCTCGGGGATTCAGATACGCAGTATTTT

clone_size: -
v_call: TRBV6-6
j_call: TRBJ1-1
d_call: TRBD1
cdr3_aa: CASSSFGQGDTEAFF
cdr3_nt: TGTGCCAGCAGTTCATTCGGACAGGGTGACACTGAAGCTTTCTTT

clone_size: -
v_call: TRBV6-6
j_call: TRBJ2-7
d_call: TRBD1
cdr3_aa: CASSFLGGRGPHEQYF
cdr3_nt: TGTGCCAGCAGTTTCCTCGGGGGCAGGGGGCCCCACGAGCAGTACTTC

clone_size: few
v_call: TRBV2
j_call: TRBJ2-5
d_call: TRBD2
cdr3_aa: CASSGRGGREETQYF
cdr3_nt: TGTGCCAGCAGTGGTCGGGGGGGTAGGGAAGAGACCCAGTACTTC

clone_size: once
v_call: TRBV7-9
j_call: TRBJ2-3
d_call: -
cdr3_aa: CASSSTDTQYF
cdr3_nt: TGTGCCAGCAGCTCAACAGATACGCAGTATTTT

clone_size: -
v_call: TRBV19
j_call: TRBJ1-2
d_call: TRBD1
cdr3_aa: CASSMAGTATTTSYGYTF
cdr3_nt: TGTGCCAGTAGTATGGCCGGGACAGCCACCACAACTAGCTATGGCTACACCTTC

clone_size: -
v_call: TRBV7-9
j_call: TRBJ1-1
d_call: TRBD1
cdr3_aa: CASSPDREEAFF
cdr3_nt: TGTGCCAGCAGCCCTGACAGGGAAGAAGCTTTCTTT

clone_size: -
v_call: TRBV29-1
j_call: TRBJ2-7
d_call: TRBD2
cdr3_aa: CSAGERTSGTYEQYF
cdr3_nt: TGCAGCGCCGGTGAGAGGACTAGCGGAACCTACGAGCAGTACTTC

clone_size: -
v_call: TRBV10-1
j_call: TRBJ2-2
d_call: -
cdr3_aa: CASPTHTGELFF
cdr3_nt: TGCGCCAGCCCTACTCACACCGGGGAGCTGTTTTTT

clone_size: -
v_call: TRBV7-2
j_call: TRBJ2-1
d_call: TRBD1
cdr3_aa: CASSSSTGGTGNEQFF
cdr3_nt: TGTGCCAGCAGCTCGTCAACAGGGGGAACGGGGAATGAGCAGTTCTTC

clone_size: -
v_call: TRBV7-8
j_call: TRBJ1-5
d_call: -
cdr3_aa: CASSLEGDQPQHF
cdr3_nt: TGTGCCAGCAGCTTAGAAGGGGATCAGCCCCAGCATTTT

clone_size: -
v_call: TRBV5-4
j_call: TRBJ2-2
d_call: -
cdr3_aa: CASSLFPANTGELFF
cdr3_nt: TGTGCCAGCAGCTTGTTTCCAGCGAACACCGGGGAGCTGTTTTTT

clone_size: -
v_call: TRBV28
j_call: TRBJ1-6
d_call: -
cdr3_aa: CASVRGSPLHF
cdr3_nt: TGTGCCAGCGTCAGGGGATCACCCCTCCACTTT

clone_size: -
v_call: TRBV5-1
j_call: TRBJ1-4
d_call: -
cdr3_aa: CASSFSPGAEKLFF
cdr3_nt: TGCGCCAGCAGTTTCTCCCCAGGGGCAGAAAAACTGTTTTTT

clone_size: -
v_call: TRBV5-8
j_call: TRBJ1-2
d_call: -
cdr3_aa: CASRIVVGYTF
cdr3_nt: TGTGCCAGCCGCATTGTAGTCGGCTACACCTTC

clone_size: few
v_call: TRBV28
j_call: TRBJ2-6
d_call: -
cdr3_aa: CASSFEYSGSGANVLTF
cdr3_nt: TGTGCCAGCAGTTTCGAATATAGTGGCTCTGGGGCCAACGTCCTGACTTTC

clone_size: few
v_call: TRBV4-2
j_call: TRBJ2-3
d_call: TRBD2
cdr3_aa: CASSQDKSGGPGDTQYF
cdr3_nt: TGTGCCAGCAGCCAAGATAAGAGCGGGGGGCCAGGAGATACGCAGTATTTT

clone_size: -
v_call: TRBV10-1
j_call: TRBJ2-7
d_call: TRBD2
cdr3_aa: CASSEELAGAYEQYF
cdr3_nt: TGCGCCAGCAGTGAGGAGCTAGCGGGGGCCTACGAGCAGTACTTC

clone_size: -
v_call: TRBV28
j_call: TRBJ1-5
d_call: TRBD1
cdr3_aa: CASRGTGGLPQHF
cdr3_nt: TGTGCCAGCAGAGGGACAGGGGGGCTGCCCCAGCATTTT

clone_size: -
v_call: TRBV4-2
j_call: TRBJ2-3
d_call: TRBD2
cdr3_aa: CASSQVAGVVDTQYF
cdr3_nt: TGTGCCAGCAGCCAAGTAGCGGGAGTAGTAGATACGCAGTATTTT

clone_size: -
v_call: TRBV11-3
j_call: TRBJ2-1
d_call: TRBD2
cdr3_aa: CASSFSGSDDEQFF
cdr3_nt: TGTGCCAGCAGCTTTAGCGGGAGTGACGATGAGCAGTTCTTC

clone_size: -
v_call: TRBV5-4
j_call: TRBJ2-7
d_call: TRBD2
cdr3_aa: CASSPDQGLAGGYEQYF
cdr3_nt: TGTGCCAGCAGCCCTGATCAGGGACTAGCGGGAGGCTACGAGCAGTACTTC

clone_size: once
v_call: TRBV29-1
j_call: TRBJ2-6
d_call: -
cdr3_aa: CSVGGFRAGANVLTF
cdr3_nt: TGCAGCGTTGGTGGCTTCAGGGCTGGGGCCAACGTCCTGACTTTC

clone_size: -
v_call: TRBV18
j_call: TRBJ2-7
d_call: TRBD1
cdr3_aa: CASSSLPGQGSDEQYF
cdr3_nt: TGTGCCAGCTCATCGCTACCGGGACAGGGATCGGACGAGCAGTACTTC

clone_size: -
v_call: TRBV28
j_call: TRBJ2-3
d_call: TRBD2
cdr3_aa: CASLTSGTDTQYF
cdr3_nt: TGTGCCAGCCTCACTAGCGGCACAGATACGCAGTATTTT

clone_size: -
v_call: TRBV28
j_call: TRBJ1-1
d_call: -
cdr3_aa: CASSFGAFRYAEAFF
cdr3_nt: TGTGCCAGCAGTTTTGGGGCGTTCAGGTATGCCGAAGCTTTCTTT

clone_size: -
v_call: TRBV28
j_call: TRBJ2-7
d_call: TRBD1
cdr3_aa: CASRDRIHEQYF
cdr3_nt: TGTGCCAGCAGGGACAGGATCCACGAGCAGTACTTC

clone_size: once
v_call: TRBV7-9
j_call: TRBJ1-2
d_call: TRBD1
cdr3_aa: CASSFIGTADYGYTF
cdr3_nt: TGTGCCAGCAGCTTCATCGGGACAGCTGACTATGGCTACACCTTC

clone_size: -
v_call: TRBV18
j_call: TRBJ2-5
d_call: -
cdr3_aa: CASSQQGKETQYF
cdr3_nt: TGTGCCAGCTCACAACAGGGAAAAGAGACCCAGTACTTC

clone_size: -
v_call: TRBV28
j_call: TRBJ2-2
d_call: TRBD1
cdr3_aa: CASRHGQGSTGELFF
cdr3_nt: TGTGCCAGCAGACACGGACAGGGATCCACCGGGGAGCTGTTTTTT

clone_size: -
v_call: TRBV7-7
j_call: TRBJ2-2
d_call: -
cdr3_aa: CASSPTGRGGELFF
cdr3_nt: TGTGCCAGCAGCCCGACAGGGCGGGGCGGGGAGCTGTTTTTT

clone_size: -
v_call: TRBV7-2
j_call: TRBJ2-2
d_call: TRBD2
cdr3_aa: CASSLMSGRAAGELFF
cdr3_nt: TGTGCCAGCAGCTTAATGAGCGGGAGGGCCGCCGGGGAGCTGTTTTTT

clone_size: -
v_call: TRBV14
j_call: TRBJ2-1
d_call: -
cdr3_aa: CASSQVVYNEQFF
cdr3_nt: TGTGCCAGCAGCCAAGTCGTCTACAATGAGCAGTTCTTC